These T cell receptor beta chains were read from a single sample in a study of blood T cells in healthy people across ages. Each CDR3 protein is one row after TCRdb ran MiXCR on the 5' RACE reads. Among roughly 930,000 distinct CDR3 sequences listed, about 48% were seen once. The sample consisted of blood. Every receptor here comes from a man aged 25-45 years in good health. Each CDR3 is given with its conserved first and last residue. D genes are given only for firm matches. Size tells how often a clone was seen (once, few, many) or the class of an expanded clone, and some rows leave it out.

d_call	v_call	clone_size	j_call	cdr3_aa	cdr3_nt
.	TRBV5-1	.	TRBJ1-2	CASSFSDARGFYGYTF	TGCGCCAGCAGCTTTTCGGACGCCCGGGGGTTCTATGGCTACACCTTC
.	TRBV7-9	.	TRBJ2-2	CASSFEGRWTGELFF	TGTGCCAGCAGCTTCGAAGGGAGGTGGACCGGGGAGCTGTTTTTT
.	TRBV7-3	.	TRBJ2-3	CASSLIAREEGDTQYF	TGTGCCAGCAGCTTAATAGCCAGGGAGGAAGGCGATACGCAGTATTTT
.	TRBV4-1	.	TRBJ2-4	CASSQESVSGKAKNIQYF	TGCGCCAGCAGCCAAGAAAGTGTATCGGGCAAAGCCAAAAACATTCAGTACTTC
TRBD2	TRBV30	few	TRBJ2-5	CAWSVHRAGGETQYF	TGTGCCTGGAGTGTACATCGGGCGGGGGGAGAGACCCAGTACTTC
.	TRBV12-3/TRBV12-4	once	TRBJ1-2	CASSLGTNRLGYTF	TGTGCCAGCAGTTTAGGAACAAACAGGCTTGGCTACACCTTC
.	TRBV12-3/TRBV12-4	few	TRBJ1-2	CASSFGGGYTF	TGTGCCAGCAGTTTTGGGGGTGGCTACACCTTC
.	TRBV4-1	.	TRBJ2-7	CASSQPTGGEQYF	TGCGCCAGCAGCCAACCGACCGGGGGAGAGCAGTACTTC
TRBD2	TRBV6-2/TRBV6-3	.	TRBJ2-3	CASTRGLANTQYF	TGTGCCAGCACCCGGGGACTAGCTAATACGCAGTATTTT
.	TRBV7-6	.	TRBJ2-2	CASSTRAFTGELFF	TGTGCCAGCAGCACAAGGGCCTTCACCGGGGAGCTGTTTTTT
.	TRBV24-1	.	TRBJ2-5	CATSESAGWKTQYF	TGTGCCACCAGTGAATCGGCCGGGTGGAAGACCCAGTACTTC
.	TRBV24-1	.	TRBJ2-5	CATSDWSQETQYF	TGTGCCACCAGTGATTGGAGCCAAGAGACCCAGTACTTC
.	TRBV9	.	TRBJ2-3	CASSAAGRSDTQYF	TGTGCCAGCAGCGCGGCGGGCCGCTCAGATACGCAGTATTTT
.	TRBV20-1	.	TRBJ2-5	CSARVRATGEQYF	TGCAGTGCTAGAGTGAGGGCTACGGGAGAGCAGTACTTC
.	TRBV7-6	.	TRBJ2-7	CAQHEQYF	TGTGCCCAGCACGAGCAGTACTTC
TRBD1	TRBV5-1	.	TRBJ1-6	CASSWTGRNSPLHF	TGCGCCAGCAGCTGGACAGGGAGGAATTCACCCCTCCACTTT
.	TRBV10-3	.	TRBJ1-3	CAISGEGNTIYF	TGTGCCATCAGTGGGGAAGGAAACACCATATATTTT
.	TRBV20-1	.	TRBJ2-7	CSARDGFRRSSYEQYF	TGCAGTGCTAGAGATGGGTTCAGGCGGAGCTCCTACGAGCAGTACTTC
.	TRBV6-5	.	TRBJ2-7	CASSYGTGGELRGEQYF	TGTGCCAGCAGTTACGGTACCGGCGGAGAGCTTCGTGGCGAGCAGTACTTC
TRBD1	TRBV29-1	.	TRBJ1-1	CSFSGGEVNTEAFF	TGCAGCTTCTCAGGGGGCGAGGTGAACACTGAAGCTTTCTTT
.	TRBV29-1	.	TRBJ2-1	CSVMFSRGGTGNEQFF	TGCAGCGTTATGTTCTCTCGGGGCGGTACGGGTAATGAGCAGTTCTTC
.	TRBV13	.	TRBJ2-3	CASSGGGWYTDTQYF	TGTGCCAGCAGCGGCGGTGGCTGGTACACAGATACGCAGTATTTT
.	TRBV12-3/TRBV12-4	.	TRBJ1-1	CASSLGGGVNTEAFF	TGTGCCAGCAGTTTAGGCGGGGGCGTGAACACTGAAGCTTTCTTT
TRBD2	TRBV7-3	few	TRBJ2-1	CASSETSGENNEQFF	TGTGCCAGCAGCGAGACTAGCGGGGAGAATAATGAGCAGTTCTTC
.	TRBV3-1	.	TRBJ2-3	CASSQGGVSTDTQYF	TGTGCCAGCAGCCAAGGAGGCGTTAGCACAGATACGCAGTATTTT
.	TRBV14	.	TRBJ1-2	CASSQTRYYGYTF	TGTGCCAGCAGCCAAACTAGATACTATGGCTACACCTTC
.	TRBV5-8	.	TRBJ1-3	CASSFNGRGMYTIYF	TGTGCCAGCAGCTTCAACGGGAGAGGGATGTACACCATATATTTT
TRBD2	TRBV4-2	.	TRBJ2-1	CASSQAQRGSSYNEQFF	TGTGCCAGCAGCCAAGCCCAGCGGGGGAGCTCCTACAATGAGCAGTTCTTC
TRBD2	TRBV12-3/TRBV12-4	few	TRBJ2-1	CASSQRGGQLNEQFF	TGTGCCAGCAGTCAGCGGGGGGGCCAGTTGAATGAGCAGTTCTTC
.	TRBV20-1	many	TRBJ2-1	CSARGPGVGRFYNEQFF	TGCAGTGCTAGAGGGCCGGGGGTGGGCCGGTTCTACAATGAGCAGTTCTTC
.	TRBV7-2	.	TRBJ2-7	CASSSRGDPSWEQYF	TGTGCCAGCAGCTCGAGAGGGGACCCCTCCTGGGAGCAGTACTTC
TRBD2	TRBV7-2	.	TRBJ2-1	CASSFRTSRLYNEQFF	TGTGCCAGCAGCTTTCGGACTAGTAGACTCTACAATGAGCAGTTCTTC
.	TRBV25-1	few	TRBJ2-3	CASSEGAVTQYF	TGTGCCAGCAGTGAAGGGGCGGTTACGCAGTATTTT
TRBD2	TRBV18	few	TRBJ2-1	CASSPPGRLAGDGEQFF	TGTGCCAGCTCACCACCAGGGAGACTAGCGGGGGACGGGGAGCAGTTCTTC
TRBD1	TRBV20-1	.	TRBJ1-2	CSASRNRGDGNYGYTF	TGCAGTGCTAGCAGGAACAGGGGCGACGGTAACTATGGCTACACCTTC
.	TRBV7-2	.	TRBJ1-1	CASRLQGMNTEAFF	TGTGCCAGCAGATTACAGGGTATGAACACTGAAGCTTTCTTT
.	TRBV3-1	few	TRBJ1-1	CASSQASGVTEAFF	TGTGCCAGCAGCCAAGCTTCCGGGGTAACTGAAGCTTTCTTT
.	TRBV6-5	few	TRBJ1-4	CASTSAGVGEKLFF	TGTGCCAGCACTTCGGCAGGGGTGGGTGAAAAACTGTTTTTT
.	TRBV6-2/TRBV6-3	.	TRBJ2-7	CASSFFRGEIYEQYF	TGTGCCAGCAGTTTTTTCCGTGGGGAAATATACGAGCAGTACTTC
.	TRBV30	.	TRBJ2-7	CAWLGYYEQYF	TGTGCCTGGCTAGGGTACTACGAGCAGTACTTC
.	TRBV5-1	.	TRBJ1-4	CASSADGVSNEKLFF	TGCGCCAGCAGCGCGGACGGCGTATCTAATGAAAAACTGTTTTTT
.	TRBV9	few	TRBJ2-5	CASSAGDRQMETQYF	TGTGCCAGCAGCGCCGGGGACCGTCAGATGGAGACCCAGTACTTC
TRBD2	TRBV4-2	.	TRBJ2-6	CASSQVGGTGANVLTF	TGTGCCAGCAGCCAAGTGGGAGGGACTGGGGCCAACGTCCTGACTTTC
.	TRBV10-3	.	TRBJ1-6	CAISAGTSYNSPLHF	TGTGCCATCAGCGCCGGGACCTCCTATAATTCACCCCTCCACTTT
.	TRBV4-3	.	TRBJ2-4	CASSQGTGENIQYF	TGCGCCAGCAGCCAAGGGACCGGTGAAAACATTCAGTACTTC
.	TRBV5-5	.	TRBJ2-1	CASSLVLGGGNEQFF	TGTGCCAGCAGCTTGGTTCTAGGGGGGGGCAATGAGCAGTTCTTC
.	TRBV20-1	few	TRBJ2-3	CSARHTGEVKWGTQYF	TGCAGTGCTAGACATACAGGGGAGGTGAAGTGGGGAACGCAGTATTTT
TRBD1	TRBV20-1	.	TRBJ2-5	CSGRGGGETQYF	TGCAGTGGCCGAGGGGGCGGAGAGACCCAGTACTTC
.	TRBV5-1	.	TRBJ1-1	CASSLLAGRNTEAFF	TGCGCCAGCAGCCTACTTGCAGGGAGGAACACTGAAGCTTTCTTT
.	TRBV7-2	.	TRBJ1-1	CASSKGFRAEAFF	TGTGCCAGCAGCAAGGGGTTTCGGGCTGAAGCTTTCTTT
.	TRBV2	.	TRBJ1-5	CASSEGRQGTQPQHF	TGTGCCAGCAGTGAAGGAAGGCAGGGCACTCAGCCCCAGCATTTT
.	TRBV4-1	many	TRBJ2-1	CASSQDGGQGAYNEQFF	TGCGCCAGCAGCCAAGATGGAGGACAAGGCGCCTACAATGAGCAGTTCTTC
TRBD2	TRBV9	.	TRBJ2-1	CASSVGLVGGRNEQFF	TGTGCCAGCAGCGTAGGACTAGTGGGGGGGAGGAATGAGCAGTTCTTC
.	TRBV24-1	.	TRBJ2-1	CATSDYRDLQFF	TGTGCCACCAGTGATTACCGCGACCTGCAGTTCTTC
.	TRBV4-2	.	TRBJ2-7	CASGPRDGYYEQYF	TGTGCCAGCGGACCGCGGGACGGTTACTACGAGCAGTACTTC
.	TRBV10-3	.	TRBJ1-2	CAISPLGGADGYTF	TGTGCCATCAGCCCCTTAGGGGGTGCTGATGGCTACACCTTC
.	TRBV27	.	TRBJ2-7	CASSLSGQSNSYEQYF	TGTGCCAGCAGTTTATCGGGGCAGTCGAACTCCTACGAGCAGTACTTC
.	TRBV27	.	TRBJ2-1	CASSYPGTYNEQFF	TGTGCCAGCAGTTATCCGGGTACCTACAATGAGCAGTTCTTC